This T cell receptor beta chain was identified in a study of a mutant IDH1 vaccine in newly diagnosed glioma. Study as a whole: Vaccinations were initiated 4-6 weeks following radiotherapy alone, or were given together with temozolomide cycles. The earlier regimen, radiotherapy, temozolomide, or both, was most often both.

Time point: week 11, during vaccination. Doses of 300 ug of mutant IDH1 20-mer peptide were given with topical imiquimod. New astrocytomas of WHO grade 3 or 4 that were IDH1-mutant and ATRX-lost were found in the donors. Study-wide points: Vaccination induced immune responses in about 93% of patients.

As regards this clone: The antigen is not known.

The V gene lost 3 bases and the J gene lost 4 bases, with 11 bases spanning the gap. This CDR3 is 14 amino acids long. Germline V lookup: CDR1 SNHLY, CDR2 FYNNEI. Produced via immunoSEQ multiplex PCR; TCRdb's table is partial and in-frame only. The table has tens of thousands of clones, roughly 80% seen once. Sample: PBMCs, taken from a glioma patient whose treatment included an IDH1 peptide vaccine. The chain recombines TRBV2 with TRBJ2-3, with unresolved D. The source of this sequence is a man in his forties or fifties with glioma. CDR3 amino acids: CASSDGVRSDTQYF. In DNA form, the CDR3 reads TGTGCCAGCAGTGATGGGGTCCGGTCAGATACGCAGTATTTT.